This T cell receptor (beta chain) appears in the sequencing data of a study of human T cells and chemical hapten exposure. The overall study: Throughout the roughly 26-week study, diphenylcyclopropenone was applied weekly to the patients' scalps.

TCRdb passed the RACE reads through MiXCR, listing each CDR3 protein once. Among some 400,000 distinct CDR3 sequences, more than 4.5% were seen once, and the ten largest hold around 2%. Broader study findings: Among TCRs, those above 1 in 1000 frequency were unaffected by DPC sensitization.

As for time point: patch test 1, 2 weeks after DPC sensitization. Treatment noted: therapeutic diphenylcyclopropenone sensitization with weekly scalp DPC. J was trimmed by 6 bases and V by 9 bases; bases with no gene match: 4. This CDR3 spans 12 amino acids. This clonotype was recorded many times. Its antigen is as yet unknown. The gene calls are TRBV12-3 or TRBV12-4 and TRBJ2-2; TRBD2 agrees at 7 bases. The starting material was whole blood, obtained in connection with sensitization to the hapten diphenylcyclopropenone (DPC). The TCR originated in a woman in her forties or fifties with alopecia areata. Some clones in this sample may be carry-over from other donors' samples. CDR3 in amino acids: CASQRGPGELFF. CDR3 bases: TGTGCCAGTCAGCGGGGCCCCGGGGAGCTGTTTTTT.